The T cell receptor (beta chain) described here comes from a study of CD8+ T cells in alopecia areata. Sequencing used cDNA as its template, made by extracting RNA and reverse transcribing it. TCRdb's copy holds only in-frame clones and misses some; the assay was immunoSEQ multiplex PCR. There are approximately 100,000 clones in the sample; around 50% occur only once, and about 9% lies in the top ten. CDR1 is GTSNPN, CDR2 SVGIG, per germline (reference sequence). CDR3 length equals 19 residues. V was trimmed by 4 bases and J by 0 bases, leaving 22 bases between them. The V call is TRBV30, the J call TRBJ2-6; D may match TRBD1 or TRBD2 (5 bases each). Specimen: CD4+ T cells sorted from blood. The origin of this receptor is a human donor in good health. CDR3 in amino acids: CAWNPSGRDGASGANVLTF. Written as DNA, the CDR3 is TGTGCCTGGAACCCGTCTGGCAGGGACGGGGCCTCTGGGGCCAACGTCCTGACTTTC.